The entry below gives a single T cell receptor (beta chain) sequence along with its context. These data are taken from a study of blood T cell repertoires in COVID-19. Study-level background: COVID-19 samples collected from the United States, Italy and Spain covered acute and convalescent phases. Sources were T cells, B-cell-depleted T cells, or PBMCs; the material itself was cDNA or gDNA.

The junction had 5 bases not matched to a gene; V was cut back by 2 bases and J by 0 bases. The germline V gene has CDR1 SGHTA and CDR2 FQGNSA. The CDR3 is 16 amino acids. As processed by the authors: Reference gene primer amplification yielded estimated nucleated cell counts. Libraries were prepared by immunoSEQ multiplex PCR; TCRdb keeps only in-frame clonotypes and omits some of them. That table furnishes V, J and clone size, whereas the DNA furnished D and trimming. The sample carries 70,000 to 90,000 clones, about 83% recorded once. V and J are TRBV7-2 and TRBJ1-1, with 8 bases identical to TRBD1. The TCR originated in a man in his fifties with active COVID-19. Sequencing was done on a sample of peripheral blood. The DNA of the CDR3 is TGTGCCAGCAGCTTACAGGGGGCAAGGTTGAACACTGAAGCTTTCTTT. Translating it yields CASSLQGARLNTEAFF.